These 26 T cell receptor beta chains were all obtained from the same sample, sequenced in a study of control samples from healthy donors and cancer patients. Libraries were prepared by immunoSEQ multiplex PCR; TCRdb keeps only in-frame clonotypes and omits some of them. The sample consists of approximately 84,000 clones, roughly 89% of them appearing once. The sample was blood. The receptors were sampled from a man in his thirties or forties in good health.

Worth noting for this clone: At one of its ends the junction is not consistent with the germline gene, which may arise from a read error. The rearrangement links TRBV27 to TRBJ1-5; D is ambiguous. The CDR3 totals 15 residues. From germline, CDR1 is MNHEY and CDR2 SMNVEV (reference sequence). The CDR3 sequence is CASSSLDNRNRPQHF. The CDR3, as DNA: TGTGCCAGCAGTTCCCTAGACAATAGGAATCGGCCCCAGCATTTT.

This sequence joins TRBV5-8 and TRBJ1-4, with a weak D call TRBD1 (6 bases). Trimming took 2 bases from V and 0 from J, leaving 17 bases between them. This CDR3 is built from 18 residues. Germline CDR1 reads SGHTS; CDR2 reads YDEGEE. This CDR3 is CASSLGGEWFPTNEKLFF. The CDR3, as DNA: TGTGCCAGCAGCTTAGGGGGGGAGTGGTTCCCAACTAATGAAAAACTGTTTTTT.

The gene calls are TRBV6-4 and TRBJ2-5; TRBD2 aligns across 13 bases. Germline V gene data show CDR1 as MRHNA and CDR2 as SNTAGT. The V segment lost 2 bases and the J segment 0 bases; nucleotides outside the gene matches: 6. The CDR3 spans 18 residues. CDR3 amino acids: CASSDGTSGATYQETQYF. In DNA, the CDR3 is TGTGCCAGCAGTGACGGGACTAGCGGGGCCACGTACCAAGAGACCCAGTACTTC.

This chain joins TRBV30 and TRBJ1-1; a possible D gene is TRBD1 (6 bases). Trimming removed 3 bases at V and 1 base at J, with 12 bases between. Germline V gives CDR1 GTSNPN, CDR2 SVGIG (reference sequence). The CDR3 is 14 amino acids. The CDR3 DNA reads TGTGCCTGGAGGTGGGGGGCCCCGAACACTGAAGCTTTCTTT. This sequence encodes CAWRWGAPNTEAFF.

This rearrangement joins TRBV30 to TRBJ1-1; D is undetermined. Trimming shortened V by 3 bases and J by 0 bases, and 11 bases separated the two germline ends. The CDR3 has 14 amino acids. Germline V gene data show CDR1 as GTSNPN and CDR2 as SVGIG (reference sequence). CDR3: CAWRPSDLNTEAFF. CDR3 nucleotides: TGTGCCTGGAGGCCCTCCGACCTGAACACTGAAGCTTTCTTT.

CDR3 in amino acids: CASSLGSVSNEKLFF. CDR3 coding DNA: TGCGCCAGCAGCTTGGGGTCCGTCTCTAATGAAAAACTGTTTTTT. This chain links TRBV5-1 with TRBJ1-4; D gene ambiguous. The germline V gene encodes CDR1 SGHRS and CDR2 YFSETQ. This CDR3 region has 15 residues. V was trimmed by 0 bases and J by 3 bases, leaving 9 bases between them.

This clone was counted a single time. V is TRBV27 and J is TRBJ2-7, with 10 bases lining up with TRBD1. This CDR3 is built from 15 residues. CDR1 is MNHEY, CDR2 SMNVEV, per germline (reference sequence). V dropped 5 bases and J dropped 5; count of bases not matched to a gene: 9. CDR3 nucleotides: TGTGCCAGCAGTCCCCGACAGGGGGCGCGCAACGAGCAGTACTTC. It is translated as CASSPRQGARNEQYF.

Here the CDR3 DNA reads TGTGCCAGCAGCAAGGACAGCCTCTATGGCTACACCTTC. It translates to CASSKDSLYGYTF. The chain uses TRBV5-6 and TRBJ1-2, with TRBD1 as a possible D gene (6 bases). Trimming removed 4 bases from V and 4 bases from J, with 11 bases in between. The CDR3 is 13 residues long. Germline V lookup: CDR1 SGHDT, CDR2 YYEEEE. Full variable domain (missing parts from reference TRBV5-6 and TRBJ1-2): DAGVTQSPTHLIKTRGQQVTLRCSPKSGHDTVSWYQQALGQGPQFIFQYYEEEERQRGNFPDRFSGHQFPNYSSELNVNALLLGDSALYLCASSKDSLYGYTFGSGTRLTVV.

CDR3 residues: CASSIALAGGPYEQYF. CDR3 nucleotide sequence: TGTGCCAGTAGTATCGCACTAGCGGGAGGGCCCTACGAGCAGTACTTC. V gene TRBV19 combines with J gene TRBJ2-7, with TRBD2 matching over 13 bases. The CDR3 consists of 16 residues. CDR1 is LNHDA and CDR2 is SQIVND in the germline V gene (reference sequence). The trim removed 3 bases at V and 2 bases at J, leaving 4 bases unmatched. Full variable domain (remainder filled in from reference TRBV19 and TRBJ2-7): DGGITQSPKYLFRKEGQNVTLSCEQNLNHDAMYWYRQDPGQGLRLIYYSQIVNDFQKGDIAEGYSVSREKKESFPLTVTSAQKNPTAFYLCASSIALAGGPYEQYFGPGTRLTVT.

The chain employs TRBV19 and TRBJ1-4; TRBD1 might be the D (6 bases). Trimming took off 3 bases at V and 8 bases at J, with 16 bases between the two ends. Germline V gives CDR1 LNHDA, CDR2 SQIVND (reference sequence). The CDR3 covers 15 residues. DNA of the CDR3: TGTGCCAGTAGTATCCGGACAGCATTGGGGGAAAAACTGTTTTTT. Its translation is CASSIRTALGEKLFF.

CDR3 loop: CASSKTPGQGVILRSDTQYF. The CDR3 region has the DNA TGTGCCAGCAGTAAAACCCCGGGACAGGGGGTTATATTACGCTCAGATACGCAGTATTTT. The rearrangement uses TRBV27 and TRBJ2-3; 11 bases match TRBD1. From germline, CDR1 is MNHEY and CDR2 SMNVEV (reference sequence). This CDR3 region has 20 residues. V dropped 5 bases and J dropped 4; count of bases not matched to a gene: 20.

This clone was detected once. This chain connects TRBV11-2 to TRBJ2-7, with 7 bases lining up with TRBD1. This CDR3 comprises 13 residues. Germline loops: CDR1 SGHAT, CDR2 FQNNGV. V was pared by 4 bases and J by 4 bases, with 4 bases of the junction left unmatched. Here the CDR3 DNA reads TGTGCCAGCAGCTCGAACAGGGGATACGAGCAGTACTTC. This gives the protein CASSSNRGYEQYF.

CDR3 nucleotides: TGTGCCAGCAGCCTAACACAGTACGCTTCTGGGGCCAACGTCCTGACTTTC. Amino acid sequence: CASSLTQYASGANVLTF. The chain has TRBV7-9 and TRBJ2-6; D call uncertain. The CDR3 is 17 amino acids. Trimming pared 5 bases from V and 1 base from J, leaving 15 bases between. Germline loops: CDR1 SEHNR, CDR2 FQNEAQ (reference sequence).

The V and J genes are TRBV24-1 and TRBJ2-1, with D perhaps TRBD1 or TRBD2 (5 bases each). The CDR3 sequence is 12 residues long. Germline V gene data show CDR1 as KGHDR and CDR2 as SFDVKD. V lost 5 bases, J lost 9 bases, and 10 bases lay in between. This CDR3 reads CATSGDGIEQFF. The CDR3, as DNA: TGTGCCACCAGTGGGGACGGGATTGAGCAGTTCTTC.

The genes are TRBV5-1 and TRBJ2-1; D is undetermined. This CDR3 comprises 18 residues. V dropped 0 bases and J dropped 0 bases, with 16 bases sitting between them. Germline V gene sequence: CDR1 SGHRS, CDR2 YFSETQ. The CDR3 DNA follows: TGCGCCAGCAGCTTGGGGTTTTTCGGGTACAACTCCTACAATGAGCAGTTCTTC. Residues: CASSLGFFGYNSYNEQFF.

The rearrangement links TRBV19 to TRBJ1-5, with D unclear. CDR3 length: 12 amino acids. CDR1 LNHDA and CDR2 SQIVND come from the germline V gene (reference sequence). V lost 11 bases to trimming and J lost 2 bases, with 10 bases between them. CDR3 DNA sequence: TGTGCCGGAAGAATCGGCAATCAGCCCCAGCATTTT. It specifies CAGRIGNQPQHF.

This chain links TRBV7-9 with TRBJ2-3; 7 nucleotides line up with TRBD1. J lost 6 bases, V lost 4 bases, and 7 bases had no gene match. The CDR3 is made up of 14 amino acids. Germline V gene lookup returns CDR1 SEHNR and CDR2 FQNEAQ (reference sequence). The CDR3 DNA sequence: TGTGCCAGCAGCTCCCCCGACAGGGTTGATACGCAGTATTTT. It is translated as CASSSPDRVDTQYF.

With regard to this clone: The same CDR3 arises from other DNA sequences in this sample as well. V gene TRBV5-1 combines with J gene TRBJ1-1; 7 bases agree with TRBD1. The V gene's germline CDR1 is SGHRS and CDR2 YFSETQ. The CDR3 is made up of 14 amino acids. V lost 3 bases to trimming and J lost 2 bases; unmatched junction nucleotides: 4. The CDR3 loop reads CASSSGTANTEAFF. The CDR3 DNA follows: TGCGCCAGCAGCTCCGGGACAGCCAACACTGAAGCTTTCTTT. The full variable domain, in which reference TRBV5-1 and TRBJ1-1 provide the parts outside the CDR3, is KAGVTQTPRYLIKTRGQQVTLSCSPISGHRSVSWYQQTPGQGLQFLFEYFSETQRNKGNFPGRFSGRQFSNSRSEMNVSTLELGDSALYLCASSSGTANTEAFFGQGTRLTVV.

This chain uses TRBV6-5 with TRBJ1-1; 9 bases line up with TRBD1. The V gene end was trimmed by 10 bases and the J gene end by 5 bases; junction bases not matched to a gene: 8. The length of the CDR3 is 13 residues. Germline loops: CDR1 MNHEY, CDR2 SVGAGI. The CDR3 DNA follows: TGTGCCACCGCCGGGACAGGGTGGACTGAAGCTTTCTTT. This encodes CATAGTGWTEAFF.

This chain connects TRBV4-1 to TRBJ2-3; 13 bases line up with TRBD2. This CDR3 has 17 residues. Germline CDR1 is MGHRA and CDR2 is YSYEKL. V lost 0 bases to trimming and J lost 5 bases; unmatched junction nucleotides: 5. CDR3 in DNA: TGCGCCAGCAGCCAAGACCGACTAGCGGGGGGACAAGATACGCAGTATTTT. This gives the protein CASSQDRLAGGQDTQYF.

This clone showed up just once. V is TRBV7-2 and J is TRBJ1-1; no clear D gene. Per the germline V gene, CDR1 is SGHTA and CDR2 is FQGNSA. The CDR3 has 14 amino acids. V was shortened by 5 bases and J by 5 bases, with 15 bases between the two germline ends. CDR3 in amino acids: CASSLFGLGTEAFF. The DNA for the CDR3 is TGTGCCAGCAGCCTATTTGGGCTCGGGACTGAAGCTTTCTTT.

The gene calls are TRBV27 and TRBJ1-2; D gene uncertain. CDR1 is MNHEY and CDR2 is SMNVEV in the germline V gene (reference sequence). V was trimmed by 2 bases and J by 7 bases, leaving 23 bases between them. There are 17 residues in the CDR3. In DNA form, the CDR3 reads TGTGCCAGCAGTTTAAAATATAACGGACGTAAACTATTTGGCTACACCTTC. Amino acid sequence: CASSLKYNGRKLFGYTF.

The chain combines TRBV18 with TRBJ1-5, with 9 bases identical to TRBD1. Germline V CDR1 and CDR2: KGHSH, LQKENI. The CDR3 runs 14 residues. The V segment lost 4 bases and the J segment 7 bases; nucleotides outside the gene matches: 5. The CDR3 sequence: CASSQQGAGQPQHF. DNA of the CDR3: TGTGCCAGCTCACAACAGGGGGCCGGACAGCCCCAGCATTTT.

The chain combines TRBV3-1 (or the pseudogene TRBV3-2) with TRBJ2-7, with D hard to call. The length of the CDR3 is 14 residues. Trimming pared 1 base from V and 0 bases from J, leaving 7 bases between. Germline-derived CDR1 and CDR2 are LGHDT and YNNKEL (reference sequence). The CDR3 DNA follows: TGTGCCAGCAGCCAAGCCTTGAGCTCCTACGAGCAGTACTTC. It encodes CASSQALSSYEQYF.

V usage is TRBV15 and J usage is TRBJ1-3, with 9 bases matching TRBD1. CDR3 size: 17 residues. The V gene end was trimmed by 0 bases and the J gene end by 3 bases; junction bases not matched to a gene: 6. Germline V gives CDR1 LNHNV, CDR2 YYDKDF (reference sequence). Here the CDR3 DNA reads TGTGCCACCAGCAGAGATCTCGGGACAGGGAATGGAAACACCATATATTTT. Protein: CATSRDLGTGNGNTIYF.

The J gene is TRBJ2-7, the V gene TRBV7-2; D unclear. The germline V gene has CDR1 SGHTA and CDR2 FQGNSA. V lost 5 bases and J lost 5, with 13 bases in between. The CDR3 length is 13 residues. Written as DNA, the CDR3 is TGTGCCAGCAGCCCCCGCCCAGCGAACGAGCAGTACTTC. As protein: CASSPRPANEQYF. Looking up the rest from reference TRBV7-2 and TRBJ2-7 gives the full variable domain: GAGVSQSPSNKVTEKGKDVELRCDPISGHTALYWYRQSLGQGLEFLIYFQGNSAPDKSGLPSDRFSAERTGGSVSTLTIQRTQQEDSAVYLCASSPRPANEQYFGPGTRLTVT.